The present TCR beta chain was sequenced within a study of monozygotic twins with inflammatory bowel disease. This CDR3 spans 14 amino acids. CDR1 and CDR2 (germline): SGHTA, FQGTGA. As for this clonotype: The antigen is undetermined.

Through template switching, UMIs that included a 6-nucleotide sample barcode were added. TCRdb reprocessed the 5' RACE reads, keeping one entry per CDR3 protein, no DNA. This table holds a few hundred thousand distinct CDR3 sequences. Study-wide results and caveats: The authors could not tell different T cell subtypes apart. What may have added variability to patient repertoires is that immunosuppressive treatments differed. Using the inverse Simpson index, IBD patients had lower TCRbeta diversity than healthy co-twins.

The sequenced sample consisted of blood. The chain joins TRBV7-3 to TRBJ2-5; TCRdb's assignment of TRBD1 cannot be checked, as there is no DNA. The receptor's source is a human donor with ulcerative colitis or Crohn's disease, or a healthy co-twin of an affected twin (not recorded which). CDR3 in amino acids: CASSPGATSETQYF.